This T cell receptor (beta chain) was recorded in a study of T cell responses to AZD1222 COVID-19 vaccine. Some clones are missing from TCRdb's copy, which holds only in-frame ones; the method was immunoSEQ multiplex PCR. This table has roughly 120,000 clones, approximately 83% appearing once. The CDR3 spans 13 residues. After removal of 3 bases from V and 13 bases from J, the junction contained 6 bases not matched to a gene. Germline assignment: CDR1 MNHNS and CDR2 SASEGT. The chain joins TRBV6-1 to TRBJ1-4; 9 bases are a match to TRBD1. The sequencing here drew on peripheral blood, taken on day 0 of AZD1222 vaccination. This TCR derives from an adult in good health. The CDR3 region is CASSDMDRGRLFF. CDR3 sequence (DNA): TGTGCCAGCAGTGATATGGACAGGGGTAGACTGTTTTTT.